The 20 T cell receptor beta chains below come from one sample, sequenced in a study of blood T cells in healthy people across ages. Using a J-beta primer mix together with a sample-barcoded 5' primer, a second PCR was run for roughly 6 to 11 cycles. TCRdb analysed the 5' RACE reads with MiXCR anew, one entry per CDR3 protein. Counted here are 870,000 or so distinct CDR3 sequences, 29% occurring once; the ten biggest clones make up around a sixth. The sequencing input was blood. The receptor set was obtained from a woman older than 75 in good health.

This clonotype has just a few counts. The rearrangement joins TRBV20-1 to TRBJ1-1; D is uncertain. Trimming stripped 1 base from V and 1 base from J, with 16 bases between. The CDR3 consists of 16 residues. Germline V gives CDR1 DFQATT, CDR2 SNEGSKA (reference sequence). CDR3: CSARVLGSPANTEAFF. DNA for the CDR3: TGCAGTGCTAGAGTCCTTGGGTCCCCGGCGAACACTGAAGCTTTCTTT.

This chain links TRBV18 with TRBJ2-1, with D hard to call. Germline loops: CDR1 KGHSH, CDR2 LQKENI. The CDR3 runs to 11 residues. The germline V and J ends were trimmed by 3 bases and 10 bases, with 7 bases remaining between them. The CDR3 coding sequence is TGTGCCAGCTCACCGGAGAGGGAGCAGTTCTTC. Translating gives CASSPEREQFF.

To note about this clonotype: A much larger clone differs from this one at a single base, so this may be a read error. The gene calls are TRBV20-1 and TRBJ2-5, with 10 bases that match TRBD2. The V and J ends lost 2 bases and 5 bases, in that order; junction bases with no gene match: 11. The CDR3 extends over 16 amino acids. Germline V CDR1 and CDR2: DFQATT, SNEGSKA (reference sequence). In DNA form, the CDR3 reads TGCAGTGCTAGACCTCTACGAGCGGGGGGGTGGGAGACCCAGTACTTC. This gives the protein CSARPLRAGGWETQYF.

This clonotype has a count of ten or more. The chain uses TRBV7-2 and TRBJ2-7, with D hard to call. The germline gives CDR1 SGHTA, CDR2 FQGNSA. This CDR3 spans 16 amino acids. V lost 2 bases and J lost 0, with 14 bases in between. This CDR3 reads CASSLIGSPSSYEQYF. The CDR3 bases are TGTGCCAGCAGCTTAATTGGTAGCCCCAGCTCCTACGAGCAGTACTTC.

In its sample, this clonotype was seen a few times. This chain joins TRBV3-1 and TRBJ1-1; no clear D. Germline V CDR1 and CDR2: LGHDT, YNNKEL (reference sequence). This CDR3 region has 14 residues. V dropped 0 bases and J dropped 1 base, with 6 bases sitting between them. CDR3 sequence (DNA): TGTGCCAGCAGCCAAGATGGGGAGAACACTGAAGCTTTCTTT. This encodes CASSQDGENTEAFF. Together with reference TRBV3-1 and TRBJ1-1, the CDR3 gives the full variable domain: DTAVSQTPKYLVTQMGNDKSIKCEQNLGHDTMYWYKQDSKKFLKIMFSYNNKELIINETVPNRFSPKSPDKAHLNLHINSLELGDSAVYFCASSQDGENTEAFFGQGTRLTVV.

The CDR3 is CAWSVAGYTEAFF. The DNA for the CDR3 is TGTGCCTGGAGTGTAGCGGGGTACACTGAAGCTTTCTTT. The genes are TRBV30 and TRBJ1-1; D unresolved. This CDR3 comprises 13 residues. CDR1 GTSNPN and CDR2 SVGIG come from the germline V gene (reference sequence). V dropped 0 bases and J dropped 3 bases, with 8 bases sitting between them.

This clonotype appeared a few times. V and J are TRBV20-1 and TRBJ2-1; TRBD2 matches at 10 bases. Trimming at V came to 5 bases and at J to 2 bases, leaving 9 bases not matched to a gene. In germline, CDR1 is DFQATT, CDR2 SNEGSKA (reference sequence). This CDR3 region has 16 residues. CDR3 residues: CSASVALAGAYNEQFF. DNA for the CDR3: TGCAGTGCTTCCGTGGCTCTAGCGGGGGCCTACAATGAGCAGTTCTTC.

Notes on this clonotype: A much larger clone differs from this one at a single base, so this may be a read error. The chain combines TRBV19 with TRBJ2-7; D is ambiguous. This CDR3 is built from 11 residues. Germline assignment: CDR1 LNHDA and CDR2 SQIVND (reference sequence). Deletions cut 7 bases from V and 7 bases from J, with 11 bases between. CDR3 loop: CASTQYNEQYF. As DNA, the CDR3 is TGTGCCAGTACACAGTACAATGAGCAGTACTTC.

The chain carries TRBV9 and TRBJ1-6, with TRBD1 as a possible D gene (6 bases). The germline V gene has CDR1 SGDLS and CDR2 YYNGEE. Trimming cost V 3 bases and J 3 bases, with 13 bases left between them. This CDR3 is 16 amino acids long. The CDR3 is CASSADTGYYNSPLHF. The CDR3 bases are TGTGCCAGCAGCGCAGACACAGGGTACTATAATTCACCCCTCCACTTT.

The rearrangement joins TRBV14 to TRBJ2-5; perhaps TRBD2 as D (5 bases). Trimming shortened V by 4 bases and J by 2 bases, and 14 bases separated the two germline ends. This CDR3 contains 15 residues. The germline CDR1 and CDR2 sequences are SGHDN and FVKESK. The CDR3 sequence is CASSPFGGFQETQYF. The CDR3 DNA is TGTGCCAGCAGCCCGTTTGGCGGGTTTCAAGAGACCCAGTACTTC.

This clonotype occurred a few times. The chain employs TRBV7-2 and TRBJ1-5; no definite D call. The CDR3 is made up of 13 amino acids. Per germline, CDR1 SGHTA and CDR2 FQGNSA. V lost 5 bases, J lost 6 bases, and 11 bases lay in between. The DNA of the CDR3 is TGTGCCAGCAGCCGGGCGTTGGGTCAGCCCCAGCATTTT. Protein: CASSRALGQPQHF.

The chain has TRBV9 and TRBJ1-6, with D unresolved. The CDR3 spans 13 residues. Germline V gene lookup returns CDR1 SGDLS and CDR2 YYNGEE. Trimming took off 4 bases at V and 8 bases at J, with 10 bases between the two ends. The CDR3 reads CASSHTPDSPLHF. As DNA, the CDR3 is TGTGCCAGCAGCCATACTCCGGATTCACCCCTCCACTTT.

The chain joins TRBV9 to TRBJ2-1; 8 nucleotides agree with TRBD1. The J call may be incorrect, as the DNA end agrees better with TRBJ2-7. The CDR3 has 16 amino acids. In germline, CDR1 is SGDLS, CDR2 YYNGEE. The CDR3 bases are TGTGCCAGCAGCTCCCGATCAGGGGGCAGGTACAATGAGCAGTACTTC. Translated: CASSSRSGGRYNEQYF.

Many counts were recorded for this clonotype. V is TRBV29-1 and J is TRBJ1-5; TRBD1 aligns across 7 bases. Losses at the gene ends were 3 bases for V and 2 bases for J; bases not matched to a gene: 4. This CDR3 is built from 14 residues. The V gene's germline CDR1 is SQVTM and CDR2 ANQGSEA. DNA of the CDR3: TGCAGCGTTGAGGAGGGGACAGGCAATCAGCCCCAGCATTTT. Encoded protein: CSVEEGTGNQPQHF.

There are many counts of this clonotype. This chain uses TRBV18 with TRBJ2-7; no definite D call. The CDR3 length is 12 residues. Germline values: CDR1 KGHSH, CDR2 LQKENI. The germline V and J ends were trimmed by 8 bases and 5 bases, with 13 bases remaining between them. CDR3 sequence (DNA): TGTGCCAGCAAATTCGACCGCGACGAGCAGTACTTC. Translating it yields CASKFDRDEQYF.

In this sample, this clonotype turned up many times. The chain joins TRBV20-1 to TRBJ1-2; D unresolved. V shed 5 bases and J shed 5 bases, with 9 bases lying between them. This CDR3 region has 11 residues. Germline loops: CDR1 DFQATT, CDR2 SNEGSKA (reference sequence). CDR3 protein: CSAVMGYGYTF. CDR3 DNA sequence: TGCAGTGCTGTGATGGGGTATGGCTACACCTTC.

This CDR3 reads CSAKPGGSGNTIYF. The CDR3 region has the DNA TGCAGTGCTAAGCCTGGGGGATCTGGAAACACCATATATTTT. V usage is TRBV20-1 and J usage is TRBJ1-3; TRBD1 is a possible D gene (5 bases). V lost 4 bases and J 1 base, leaving 11 bases between the germline ends. This CDR3 has 14 residues. Germline V gene sequence: CDR1 DFQATT, CDR2 SNEGSKA (reference sequence).

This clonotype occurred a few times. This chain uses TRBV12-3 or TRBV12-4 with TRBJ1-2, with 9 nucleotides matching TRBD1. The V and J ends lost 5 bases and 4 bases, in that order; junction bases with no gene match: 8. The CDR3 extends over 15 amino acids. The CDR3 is CASSQGTGQSYGYTF. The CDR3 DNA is TGTGCCAGCAGTCAGGGGACAGGGCAATCCTATGGCTACACCTTC.

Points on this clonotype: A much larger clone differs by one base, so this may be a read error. CDR3 sequence (DNA): TGCAGTGCGCCAGGGACCTGCGAGCAGTACTTC. Its translation: CSAPGTCEQYF. The chain links TRBV20-1 to TRBJ2-7, with D perhaps assigned TRBD1 or TRBD2 (5 bases each). The length of the CDR3 is 11 residues. The V gene lost 6 bases and the J gene lost 6 bases, with 12 bases spanning the gap. Germline assignment: CDR1 DFQATT and CDR2 SNEGSKA (reference sequence).

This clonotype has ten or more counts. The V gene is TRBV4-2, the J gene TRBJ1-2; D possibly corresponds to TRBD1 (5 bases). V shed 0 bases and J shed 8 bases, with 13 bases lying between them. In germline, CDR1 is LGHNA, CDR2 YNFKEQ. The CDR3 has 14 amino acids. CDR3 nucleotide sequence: TGTGCCAGCAGCCAAGATTCAGGGTTGGGCGGCTACACCTTC. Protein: CASSQDSGLGGYTF.